This T cell receptor beta chain was profiled in a study of human T cells and chemical hapten exposure. Time point noted: patch test 1, 2 weeks after DPC sensitization. Treatment noted: therapeutic diphenylcyclopropenone sensitization with weekly scalp DPC. Overall study results and limits: There were significantly more large CDR3 similarity clusters among expanded TCRs than among controls.

Unique molecular identifiers were affixed to discrete cDNA molecules within the library. MiXCR, run by TCRdb on the RACE reads, gives a single entry per CDR3 protein. The sample shows around 71,000 distinct CDR3 sequences, around 9.5% of them seen only once. For this clonotype: Its specificity is not known.

The V and J ends lost 5 bases and 3 bases respectively, with 5 bases between them. Germline V CDR1 and CDR2: SEHNR, FQNEAQ (reference sequence). The CDR3 is 12 amino acids. Specimen: whole blood, collected in connection with sensitization to the hapten diphenylcyclopropenone (DPC). This rearrangement joins TRBV7-9 to TRBJ2-1, with D hard to call. This receptor was obtained from a woman aged 35 to 49 with alopecia areata. Some clones in this sample may be carry-over from other donors' samples. CDR3 nucleotides: TGTGCCAGCAGCCCAGACTACAATGAGCAGTTCTTC. Translating gives CASSPDYNEQFF.